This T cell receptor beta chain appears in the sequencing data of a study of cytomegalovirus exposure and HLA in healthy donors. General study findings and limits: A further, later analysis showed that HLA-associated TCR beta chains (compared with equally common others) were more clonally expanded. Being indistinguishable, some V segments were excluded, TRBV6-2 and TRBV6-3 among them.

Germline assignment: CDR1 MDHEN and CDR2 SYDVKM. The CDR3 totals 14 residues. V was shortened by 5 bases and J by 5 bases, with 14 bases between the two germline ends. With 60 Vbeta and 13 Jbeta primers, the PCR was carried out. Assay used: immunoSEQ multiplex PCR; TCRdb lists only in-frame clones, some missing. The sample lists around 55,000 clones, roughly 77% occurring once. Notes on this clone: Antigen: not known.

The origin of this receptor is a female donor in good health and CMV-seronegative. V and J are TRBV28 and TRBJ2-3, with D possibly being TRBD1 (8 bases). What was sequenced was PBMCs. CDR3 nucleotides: TGTGCCAGCAGTATACAGGGGGGGCAAGATACGCAGTATTTT. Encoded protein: CASSIQGGQDTQYF.